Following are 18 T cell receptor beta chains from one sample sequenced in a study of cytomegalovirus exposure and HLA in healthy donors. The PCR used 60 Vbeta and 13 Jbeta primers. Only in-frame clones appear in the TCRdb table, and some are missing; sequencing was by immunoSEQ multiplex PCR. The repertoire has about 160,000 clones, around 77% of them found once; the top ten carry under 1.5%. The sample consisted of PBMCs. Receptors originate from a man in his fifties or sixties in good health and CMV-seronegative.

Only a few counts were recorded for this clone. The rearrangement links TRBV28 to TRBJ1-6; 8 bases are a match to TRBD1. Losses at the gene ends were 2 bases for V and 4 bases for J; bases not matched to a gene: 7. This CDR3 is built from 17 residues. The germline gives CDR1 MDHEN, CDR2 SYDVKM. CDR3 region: CASSLKRTGLYNSPLHF. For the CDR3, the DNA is TGTGCCAGCAGTTTAAAACGGACAGGGTTGTATAATTCACCCCTCCACTTT.

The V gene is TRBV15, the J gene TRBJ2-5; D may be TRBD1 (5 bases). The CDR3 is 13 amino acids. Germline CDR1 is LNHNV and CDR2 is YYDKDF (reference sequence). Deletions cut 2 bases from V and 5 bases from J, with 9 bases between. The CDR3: CATSRQGWETQYF. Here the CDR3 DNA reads TGTGCCACCAGCAGACAGGGTTGGGAGACCCAGTACTTC. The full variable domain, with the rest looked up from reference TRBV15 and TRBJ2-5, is DAMVIQNPRYQVTQFGKPVTLSCSQTLNHNVMYWYQQKSSQAPKLLFHYYDKDFNNEADTPDNFQSRRPNTSFCFLDIRSPGLGDTAMYLCATSRQGWETQYFGPGTRLLVL.

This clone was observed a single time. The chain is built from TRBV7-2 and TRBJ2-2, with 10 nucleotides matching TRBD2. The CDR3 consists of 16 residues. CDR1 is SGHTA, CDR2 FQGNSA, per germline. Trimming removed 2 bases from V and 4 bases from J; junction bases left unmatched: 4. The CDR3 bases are TGTGCCAGCAGCTTAACTAGCGGGGTTTCCACCGGGGAGCTGTTTTTT. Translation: CASSLTSGVSTGELFF.

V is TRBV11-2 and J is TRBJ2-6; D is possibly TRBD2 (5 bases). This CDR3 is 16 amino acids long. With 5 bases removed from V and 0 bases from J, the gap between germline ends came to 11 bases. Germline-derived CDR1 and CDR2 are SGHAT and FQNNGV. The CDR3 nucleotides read TGTGCCAGCAGCCAAGAGGGCCACTCTGGGGCCAACGTCCTGACTTTC. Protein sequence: CASSQEGHSGANVLTF. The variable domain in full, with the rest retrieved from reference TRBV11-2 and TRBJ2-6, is EAGVAQSPRYKIIEKRQSVAFWCNPISGHATLYWYQQILGQGPKLLIQFQNNGVVDDSQLPKDRFSAERLKGVDSTLKIQPAKLEDSAVYLCASSQEGHSGANVLTFGAGSRLTVL.

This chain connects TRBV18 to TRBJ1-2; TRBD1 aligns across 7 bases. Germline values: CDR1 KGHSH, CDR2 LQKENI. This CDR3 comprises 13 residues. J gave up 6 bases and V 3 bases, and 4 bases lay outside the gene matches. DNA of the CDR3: TGTGCCAGCTCACCTAACAGGGGAGATGGCTACACCTTC. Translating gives CASSPNRGDGYTF. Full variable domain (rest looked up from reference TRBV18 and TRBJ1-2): NAGVMQNPRHLVRRRGQEARLRCSPMKGHSHVYWYRQLPEEGLKFMVYLQKENIIDESGMPKERFSAEFPKEGPSILRIQQVVRGDSAAYFCASSPNRGDGYTFGSGTRLTVV.

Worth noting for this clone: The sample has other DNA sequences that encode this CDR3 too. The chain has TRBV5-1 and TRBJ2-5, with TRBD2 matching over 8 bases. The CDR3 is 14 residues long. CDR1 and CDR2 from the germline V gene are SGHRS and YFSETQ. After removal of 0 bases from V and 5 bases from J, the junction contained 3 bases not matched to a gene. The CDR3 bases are TGCGCCAGCAGCTTGGAAGCGGGGGAGGAGACCCAGTACTTC. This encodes CASSLEAGEETQYF.

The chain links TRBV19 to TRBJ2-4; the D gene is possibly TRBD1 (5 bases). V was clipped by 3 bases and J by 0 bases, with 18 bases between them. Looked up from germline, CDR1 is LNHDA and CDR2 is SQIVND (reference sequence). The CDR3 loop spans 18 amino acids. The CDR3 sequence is CASSIRWSGPLAKNIQYF. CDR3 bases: TGTGCCAGTAGTATTCGTTGGTCAGGGCCTCTAGCCAAAAACATTCAGTACTTC.

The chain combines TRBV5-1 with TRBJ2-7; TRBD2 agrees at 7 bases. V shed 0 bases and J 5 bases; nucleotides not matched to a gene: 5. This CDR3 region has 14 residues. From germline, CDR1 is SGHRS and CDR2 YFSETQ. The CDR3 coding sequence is TGCGCCAGCAGCTTGGGGGAGGGTGTCGACGAGCAGTACTTC. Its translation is CASSLGEGVDEQYF.

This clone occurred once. CDR3 coding DNA: TGTGCCAGTAGTATAAGCGGCTCCGACCCCTCCTACGAGCAGTACTTC. It translates to CASSISGSDPSYEQYF. The chain carries TRBV19 and TRBJ2-7; maybe TRBD2 (5 bases). There are 16 residues in the CDR3. Germline CDR1 and CDR2: LNHDA and SQIVND (reference sequence). The V end was cut by 2 bases, the J end by 0 bases, with 14 bases between.

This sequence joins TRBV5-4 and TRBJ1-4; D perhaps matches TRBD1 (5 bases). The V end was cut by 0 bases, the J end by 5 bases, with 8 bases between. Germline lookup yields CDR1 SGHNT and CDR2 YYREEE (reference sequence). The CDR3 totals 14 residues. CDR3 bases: TGTGCCAGCAGCTTGGGACAGAGAAATGAAAAACTGTTTTTT. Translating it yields CASSLGQRNEKLFF.

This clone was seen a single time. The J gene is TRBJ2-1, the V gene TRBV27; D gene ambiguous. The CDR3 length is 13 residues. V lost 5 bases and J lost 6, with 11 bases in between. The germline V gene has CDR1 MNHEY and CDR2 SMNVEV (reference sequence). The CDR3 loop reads CASSPLDFNEQFF. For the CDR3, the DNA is TGTGCCAGCAGTCCCCTAGACTTCAATGAGCAGTTCTTC.

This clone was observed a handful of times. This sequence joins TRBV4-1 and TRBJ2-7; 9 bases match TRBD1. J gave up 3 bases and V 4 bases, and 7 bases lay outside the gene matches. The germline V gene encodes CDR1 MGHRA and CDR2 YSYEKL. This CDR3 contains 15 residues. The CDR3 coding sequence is TGCGCCAGCAGCCCAAAGCCGGGACAGGGCTACGAGCAGTACTTC. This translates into CASSPKPGQGYEQYF.

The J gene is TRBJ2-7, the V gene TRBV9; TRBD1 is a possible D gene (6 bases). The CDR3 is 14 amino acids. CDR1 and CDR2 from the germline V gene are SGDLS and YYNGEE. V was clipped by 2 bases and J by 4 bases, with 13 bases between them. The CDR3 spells CASSVGTGQYEQYF. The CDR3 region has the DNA TGTGCCAGCAGCGTGGGAACAGGGCAATACGAGCAGTACTTC. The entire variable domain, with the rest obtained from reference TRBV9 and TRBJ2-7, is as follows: DSGVTQTPKHLITATGQRVTLRCSPRSGDLSVYWYQQSLDQGLQFLIQYYNGEERAKGNILERFSAQQFPDLHSELNLSSLELGDSALYFCASSVGTGQYEQYFGPGTRLTVT.

CDR3 DNA: TGTGCCACCAGCAGAGGCTCGGTAGGAGACACTGAAGCTTTCTTT. Translating it yields CATSRGSVGDTEAFF. The chain joins TRBV15 to TRBJ1-1; D is uncertain. The CDR3 length is 15 residues. The V end was cut by 1 base, the J end by 3 bases, with 12 bases between. From germline, CDR1 is LNHNV and CDR2 YYDKDF (reference sequence). The full variable domain, completed using reference TRBV15 and TRBJ1-1, is DAMVIQNPRYQVTQFGKPVTLSCSQTLNHNVMYWYQQKSSQAPKLLFHYYDKDFNNEADTPDNFQSRRPNTSFCFLDIRSPGLGDTAMYLCATSRGSVGDTEAFFGQGTRLTVV.

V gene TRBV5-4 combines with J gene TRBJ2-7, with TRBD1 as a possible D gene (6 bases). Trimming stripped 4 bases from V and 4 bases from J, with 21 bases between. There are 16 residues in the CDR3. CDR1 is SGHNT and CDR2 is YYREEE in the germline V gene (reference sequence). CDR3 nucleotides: TGTGCCAGCAGCCCCCTGGCCGGGACAAGGGTATACGAGCAGTACTTC. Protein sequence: CASSPLAGTRVYEQYF.

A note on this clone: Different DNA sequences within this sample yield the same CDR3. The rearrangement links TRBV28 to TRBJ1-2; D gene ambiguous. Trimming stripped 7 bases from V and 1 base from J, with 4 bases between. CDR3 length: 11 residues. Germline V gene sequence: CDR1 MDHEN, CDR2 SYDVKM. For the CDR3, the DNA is TGTGCCAGCACCAGTAACTATGGCTACACCTTC. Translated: CASTSNYGYTF.

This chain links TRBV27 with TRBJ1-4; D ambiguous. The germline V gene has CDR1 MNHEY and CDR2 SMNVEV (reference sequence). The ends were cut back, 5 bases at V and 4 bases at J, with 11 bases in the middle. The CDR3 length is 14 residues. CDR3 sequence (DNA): TGTGCCAGCAGTCCAGGAAATATTAATGAAAAACTGTTTTTT. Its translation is CASSPGNINEKLFF.

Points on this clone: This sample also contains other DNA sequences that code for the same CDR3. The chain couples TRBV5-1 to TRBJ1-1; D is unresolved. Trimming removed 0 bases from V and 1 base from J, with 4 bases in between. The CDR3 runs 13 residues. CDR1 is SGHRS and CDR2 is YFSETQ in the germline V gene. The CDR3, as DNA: TGCGCCAGCAGCTTGGCCAGGAACACTGAAGCTTTCTTT. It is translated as CASSLARNTEAFF.